The 9 T cell receptor beta chains listed next were all sequenced from one sample in a study of beta chain features in type 1 diabetes. The authors reverse transcribed all of the isolated RNA, so sequencing captured expressed TCRB transcripts. Sequenced by immunoSEQ multiplex PCR; TCRdb stores in-frame clones only, minus some. This table holds a few hundred thousand clones, roughly 15% found once. The specimen was central memory CD4+ T cells from blood. These receptors were collected from a man aged 25 to 40 in good health.

The chain joins TRBV28 to TRBJ2-7; D unclear. The CDR3 has 15 amino acids. V was pared by 6 bases and J by 4 bases, with 19 bases between. Germline V gene lookup returns CDR1 MDHEN and CDR2 SYDVKM. CDR3: CASSPTTPAPYEQYV. The CDR3 nucleotides read TGTGCCAGCAGCCCAACTACTCCGGCCCCTTACGAGCAGTACGTC.

This clone has more than one count but fewer than ten. The chain recombines TRBV13 with TRBJ2-1; D is uncertain. The CDR3 has 16 residues. Germline CDR1 is PRHDT and CDR2 is FYEKMQ (reference sequence). The V gene lost 6 bases and the J gene lost 0 bases, with 15 bases spanning the gap. The CDR3 loop is CASRLVGRSSYNEQFF. The CDR3 DNA reads TGTGCCAGCAGGCTAGTAGGGCGGAGCTCCTACAATGAGCAGTTCTTC. Based on the CDR3 plus reference TRBV13 and TRBJ2-1, the full variable domain is AAGVIQSPRHLIKEKRETATLKCYPIPRHDTVYWYQQGPGQDPQFLISFYEKMQSDKGSIPDRFSAQQFSDYHSELNMSSLELGDSALYFCASRLVGRSSYNEQFFGPGTRLTVL.

The chain employs TRBV9 and TRBJ2-7; unclear D gene. This CDR3 spans 14 amino acids. Germline assignment: CDR1 SGDLS and CDR2 YYNGEE. V lost 0 bases to trimming and J lost 3 bases, with 10 bases between them. Written as DNA, the CDR3 is TGTGCCAGCAGCGTAGAAGGATCGGGCTACGAGCAGTACTTC. Protein product: CASSVEGSGYEQYF.

This clone was seen ten or more times. J is TRBJ2-7 and V is TRBV5-4; D gene uncertain. This CDR3 region has 11 residues. Looked up from germline, CDR1 is SGHNT and CDR2 is YYREEE (reference sequence). The ends were cut back, 3 bases at V and 0 bases at J, with 1 base in the middle. The CDR3 DNA sequence: TGTGCCAGCAGCTCCTCCTACGAGCAGTACGTC. It specifies CASSSSYEQYV.

This clone was counted at least ten times. The chain combines TRBV7-2 with TRBJ2-5, with TRBD1 identical over 10 bases. The CDR3 runs to 15 residues. Trimming took 3 bases from V and 5 from J; bases not matched to a gene: 6. The germline CDR1 and CDR2 sequences are SGHTA and FQGNSA. The CDR3: CASSLTGGAKETQYF. Written as DNA, the CDR3 is TGTGCCAGCAGCTTGACAGGGGGCGCGAAGGAGACCCAGTACTTC.

This clone was counted between two and nine times. The CDR3 here is CASSSRGSTGNTF. The CDR3 bases are TGTGCCAGCAGCTCTAGGGGGTCGACAGGGAACACCTTC. The V gene is TRBV7-2, the J gene TRBJ1-2, with TRBD1 matching 7 bases. With V trimmed by 4 bases and J by 12 bases, 11 bases remained unmatched. The germline gives CDR1 SGHTA, CDR2 FQGNSA. The CDR3 extends over 13 amino acids.

This clone was recorded once. The chain carries TRBV6-6 and TRBJ2-3; a possible D gene is TRBD1 (6 bases). The CDR3 length is 14 residues. Trimming pared 5 bases from V and 0 bases from J, leaving 9 bases between. Germline loops: CDR1 MNHNY, CDR2 SVGAGI (reference sequence). CDR3 DNA sequence: TGTGCCAGCAGTCCAGGACAGAGCACAGATACGCAGTATTTT. This gives the protein CASSPGQSTDTQYF.

This clone was detected a few times. This chain connects TRBV11-3 to TRBJ1-1; no reliable D call. V was trimmed by 5 bases and J by 1 base, leaving 11 bases between them. The CDR3 is made up of 14 amino acids. Germline V gives CDR1 SGHNT, CDR2 YENEEA. CDR3 residues: CASSVGRANTEAFF. The CDR3 DNA reads TGTGCCAGCAGCGTCGGACGGGCGAACACTGAAGCTTTCTTT.

This clone has more than one count but fewer than ten. The chain's CDR3 is CASSSYGGYGYTF. Here the CDR3 DNA reads TGTGCCAGCAGCTCTTACGGGGGCTATGGCTACACCTTC. The chain is built from TRBV7-2 and TRBJ1-2; a possible D gene is TRBD1 (5 bases). The CDR3 has 13 amino acids. CDR1 and CDR2 (germline): SGHTA, FQGNSA. Trimming removed 4 bases from V and 4 bases from J, with 10 bases in between. The full variable domain, rest sourced from reference TRBV7-2 and TRBJ1-2, is GAGVSQSPSNKVTEKGKDVELRCDPISGHTALYWYRQSLGQGLEFLIYFQGNSAPDKSGLPSDRFSAERTGGSVSTLTIQRTQQEDSAVYLCASSSYGGYGYTFGSGTRLTVV.